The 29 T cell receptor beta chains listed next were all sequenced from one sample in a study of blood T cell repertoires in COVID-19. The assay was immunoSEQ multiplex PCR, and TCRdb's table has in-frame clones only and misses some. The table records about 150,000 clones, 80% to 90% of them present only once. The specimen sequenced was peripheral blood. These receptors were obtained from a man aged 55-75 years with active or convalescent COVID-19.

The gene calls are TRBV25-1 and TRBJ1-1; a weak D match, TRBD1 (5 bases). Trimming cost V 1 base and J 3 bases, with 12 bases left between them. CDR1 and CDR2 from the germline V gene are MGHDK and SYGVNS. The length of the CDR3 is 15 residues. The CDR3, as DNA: TGTGCCAGCAGTGAATTTCAGGACACATACACTGAAGCTTTCTTT. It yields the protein CASSEFQDTYTEAFF.

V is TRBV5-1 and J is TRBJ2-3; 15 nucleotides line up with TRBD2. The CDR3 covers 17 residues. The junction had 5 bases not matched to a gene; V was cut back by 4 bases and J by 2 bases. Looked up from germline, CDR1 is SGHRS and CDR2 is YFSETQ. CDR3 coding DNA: TGCGCCAGCAGCAACGGACTAGCGGGAGGGCCCACAGATACGCAGTATTTT. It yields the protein CASSNGLAGGPTDTQYF. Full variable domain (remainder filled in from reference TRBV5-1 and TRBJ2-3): KAGVTQTPRYLIKTRGQQVTLSCSPISGHRSVSWYQQTPGQGLQFLFEYFSETQRNKGNFPGRFSGRQFSNSRSEMNVSTLELGDSALYLCASSNGLAGGPTDTQYFGPGTRLTVL.

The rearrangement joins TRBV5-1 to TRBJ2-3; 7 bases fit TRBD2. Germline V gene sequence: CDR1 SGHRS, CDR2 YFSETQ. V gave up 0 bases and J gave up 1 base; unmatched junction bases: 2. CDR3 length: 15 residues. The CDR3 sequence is CASSLGAGGTDTQYF. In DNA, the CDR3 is TGCGCCAGCAGCTTGGGGGCGGGGGGCACAGATACGCAGTATTTT.

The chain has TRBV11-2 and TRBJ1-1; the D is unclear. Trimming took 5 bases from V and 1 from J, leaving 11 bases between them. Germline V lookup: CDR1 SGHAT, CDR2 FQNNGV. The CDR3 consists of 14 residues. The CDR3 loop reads CASSERGENTEAFF. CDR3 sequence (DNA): TGTGCCAGCAGCGAGAGAGGCGAGAACACTGAAGCTTTCTTT.

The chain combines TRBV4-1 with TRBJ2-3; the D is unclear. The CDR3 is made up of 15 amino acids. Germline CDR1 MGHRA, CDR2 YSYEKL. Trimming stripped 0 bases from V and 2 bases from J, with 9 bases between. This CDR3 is CASSQDQDITDTQYF. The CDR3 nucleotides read TGCGCCAGCAGCCAAGATCAGGATATCACAGATACGCAGTATTTT.

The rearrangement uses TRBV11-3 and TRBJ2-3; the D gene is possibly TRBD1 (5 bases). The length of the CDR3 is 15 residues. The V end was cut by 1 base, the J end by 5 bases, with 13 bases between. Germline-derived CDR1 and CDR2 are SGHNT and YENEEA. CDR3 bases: TGTGCCAGCAGCTTAGGAAGGGGCGTAGGAGATACGCAGTATTTT. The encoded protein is CASSLGRGVGDTQYF.

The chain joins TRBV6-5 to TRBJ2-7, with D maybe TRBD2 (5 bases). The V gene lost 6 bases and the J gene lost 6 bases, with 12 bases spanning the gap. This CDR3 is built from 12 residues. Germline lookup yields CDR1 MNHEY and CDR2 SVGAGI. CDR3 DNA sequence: TGTGCCAGCAGCCTCGAGGGCTCCGAGCAGTACTTC. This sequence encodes CASSLEGSEQYF.

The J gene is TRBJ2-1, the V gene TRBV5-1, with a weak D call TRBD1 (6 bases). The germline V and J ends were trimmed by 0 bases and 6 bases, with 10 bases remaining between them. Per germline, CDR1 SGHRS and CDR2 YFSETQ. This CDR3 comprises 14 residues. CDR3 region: CASSLDRDSNEQFF. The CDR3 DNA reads TGCGCCAGCAGCTTGGACAGGGATTCCAATGAGCAGTTCTTC.

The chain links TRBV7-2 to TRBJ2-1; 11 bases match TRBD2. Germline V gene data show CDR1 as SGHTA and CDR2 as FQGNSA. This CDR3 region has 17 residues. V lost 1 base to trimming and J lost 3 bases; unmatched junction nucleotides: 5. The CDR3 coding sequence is TGTGCCAGCAGCTTAGTAGCGGGAGGGGCGGGCTACAATGAGCAGTTCTTC. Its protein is CASSLVAGGAGYNEQFF.

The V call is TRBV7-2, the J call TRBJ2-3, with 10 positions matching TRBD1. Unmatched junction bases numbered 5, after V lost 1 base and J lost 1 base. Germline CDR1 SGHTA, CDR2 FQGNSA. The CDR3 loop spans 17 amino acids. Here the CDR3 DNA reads TGTGCCAGCAGCTTAGGTATAGGGACAGGGGGCACAGATACGCAGTATTTT. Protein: CASSLGIGTGGTDTQYF.

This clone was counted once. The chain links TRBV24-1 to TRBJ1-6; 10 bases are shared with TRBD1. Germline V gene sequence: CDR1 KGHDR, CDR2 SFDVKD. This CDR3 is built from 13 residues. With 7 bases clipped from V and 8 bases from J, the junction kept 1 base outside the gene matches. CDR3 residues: CATRGTGDSPLHF. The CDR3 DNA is TGTGCCACCAGAGGGACAGGGGATTCACCCCTCCACTTT.

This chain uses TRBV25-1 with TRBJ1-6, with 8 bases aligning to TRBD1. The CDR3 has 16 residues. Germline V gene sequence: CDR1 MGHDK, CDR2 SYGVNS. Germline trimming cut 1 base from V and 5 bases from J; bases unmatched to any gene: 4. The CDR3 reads CASSEFRGQDNSPLHF. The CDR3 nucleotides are TGTGCCAGCAGTGAATTTCGGGGACAGGATAATTCACCCCTCCACTTT.

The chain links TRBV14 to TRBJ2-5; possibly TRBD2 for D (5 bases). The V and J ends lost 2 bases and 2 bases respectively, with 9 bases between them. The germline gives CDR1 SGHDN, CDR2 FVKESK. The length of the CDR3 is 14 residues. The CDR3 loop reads CASSQIRDQETQYF. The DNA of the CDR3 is TGTGCCAGCAGCCAAATCCGGGATCAAGAGACCCAGTACTTC. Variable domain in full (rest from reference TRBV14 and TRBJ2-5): EAGVTQFPSHSVIEKGQTVTLRCDPISGHDNLYWYRRVMGKEIKFLLHFVKESKQDESGMPNNRFLAERTGGTYSTLKVQPAELEDSGVYFCASSQIRDQETQYFGPGTRLLVL.

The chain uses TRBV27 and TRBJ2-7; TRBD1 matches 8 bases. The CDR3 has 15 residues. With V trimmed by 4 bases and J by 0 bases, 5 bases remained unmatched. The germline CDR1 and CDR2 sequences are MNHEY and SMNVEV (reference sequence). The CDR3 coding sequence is TGTGCCAGCAGTTCCTTAGGACAGGGCTCCTACGAGCAGTACTTC. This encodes CASSSLGQGSYEQYF.

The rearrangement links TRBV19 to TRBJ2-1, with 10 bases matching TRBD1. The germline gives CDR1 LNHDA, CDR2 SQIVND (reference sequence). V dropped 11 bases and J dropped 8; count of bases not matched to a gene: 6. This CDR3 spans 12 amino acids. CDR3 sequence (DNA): TGTGCCCTGGGACAGGGGACAGATGAGCAGTTCTTC. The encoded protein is CALGQGTDEQFF.

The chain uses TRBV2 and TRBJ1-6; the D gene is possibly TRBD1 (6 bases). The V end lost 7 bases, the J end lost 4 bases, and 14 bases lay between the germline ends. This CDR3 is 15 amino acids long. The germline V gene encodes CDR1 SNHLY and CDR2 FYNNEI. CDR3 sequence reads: CASKRGSSYNSPLHF. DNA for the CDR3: TGTGCCAGCAAAAGGGGGTCCTCTTATAATTCACCCCTCCACTTT.

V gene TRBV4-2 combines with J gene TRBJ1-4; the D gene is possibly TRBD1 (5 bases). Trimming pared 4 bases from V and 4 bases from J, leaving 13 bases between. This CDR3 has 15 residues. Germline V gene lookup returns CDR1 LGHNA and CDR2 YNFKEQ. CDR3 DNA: TGTGCCAGCAGCCCGTCGGTAGGGGATAATGAAAAACTGTTTTTT. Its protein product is CASSPSVGDNEKLFF.

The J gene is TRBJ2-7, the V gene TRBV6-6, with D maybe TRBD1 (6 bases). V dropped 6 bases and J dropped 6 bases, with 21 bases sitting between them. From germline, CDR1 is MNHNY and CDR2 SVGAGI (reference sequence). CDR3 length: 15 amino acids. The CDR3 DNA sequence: TGTGCCAGCAGCCCCGGACAGCTGGGTTTAGGCGAGCAGTACTTC. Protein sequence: CASSPGQLGLGEQYF.

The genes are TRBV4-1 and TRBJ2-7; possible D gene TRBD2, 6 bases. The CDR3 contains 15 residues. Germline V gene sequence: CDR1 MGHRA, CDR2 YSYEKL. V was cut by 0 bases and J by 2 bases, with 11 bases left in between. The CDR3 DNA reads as TGCGCCAGCAGCCAAGATCCGGGGGAAGCCTACGAGCAGTACTTC. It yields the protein CASSQDPGEAYEQYF.

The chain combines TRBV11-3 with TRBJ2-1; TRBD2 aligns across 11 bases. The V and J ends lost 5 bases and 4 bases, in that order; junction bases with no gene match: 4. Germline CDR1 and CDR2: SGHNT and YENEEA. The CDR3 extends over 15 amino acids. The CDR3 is CASSRRTSGYNEQFF. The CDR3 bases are TGTGCCAGCAGCCGAAGGACTAGCGGGTACAATGAGCAGTTCTTC.

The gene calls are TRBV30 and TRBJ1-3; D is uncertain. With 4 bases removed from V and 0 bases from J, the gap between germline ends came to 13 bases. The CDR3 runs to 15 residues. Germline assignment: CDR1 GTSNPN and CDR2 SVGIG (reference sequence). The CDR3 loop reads CAWMHPTGSGNTIYF. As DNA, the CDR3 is TGTGCCTGGATGCACCCCACGGGCTCTGGAAACACCATATATTTT.

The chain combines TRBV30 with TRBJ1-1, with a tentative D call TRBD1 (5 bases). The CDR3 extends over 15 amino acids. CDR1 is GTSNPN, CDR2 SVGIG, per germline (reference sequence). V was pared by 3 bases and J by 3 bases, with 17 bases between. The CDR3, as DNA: TGTGCCTGGAGGGGGCGGATTACATCGGACACTGAAGCTTTCTTT. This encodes CAWRGRITSDTEAFF.

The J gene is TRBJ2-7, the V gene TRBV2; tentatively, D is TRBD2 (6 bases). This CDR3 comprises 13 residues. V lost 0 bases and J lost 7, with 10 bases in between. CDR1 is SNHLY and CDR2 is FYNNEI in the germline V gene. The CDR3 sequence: CASSEATSREQYF. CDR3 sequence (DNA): TGTGCCAGCAGTGAAGCGACTAGTCGAGAGCAGTACTTC.

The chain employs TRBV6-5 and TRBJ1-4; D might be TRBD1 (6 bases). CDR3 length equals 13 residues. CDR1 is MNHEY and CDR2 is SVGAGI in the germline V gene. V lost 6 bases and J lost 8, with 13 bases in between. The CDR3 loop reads CASRRQAREKLFF. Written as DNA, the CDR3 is TGTGCCAGCAGAAGACAGGCCAGGGAAAAACTGTTTTTT.

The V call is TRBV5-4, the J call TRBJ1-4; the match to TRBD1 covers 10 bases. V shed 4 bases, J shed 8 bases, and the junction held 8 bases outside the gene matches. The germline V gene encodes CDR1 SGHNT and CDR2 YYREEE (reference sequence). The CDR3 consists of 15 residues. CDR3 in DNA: TGTGCCAGCAGCCTGCCGGGACAGGGGATGGAAAAACTGTTTTTT. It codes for CASSLPGQGMEKLFF. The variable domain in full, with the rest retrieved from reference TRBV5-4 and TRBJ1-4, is ETGVTQSPTHLIKTRGQQVTLRCSSQSGHNTVSWYQQALGQGPQFIFQYYREEENGRGNFPPRFSGLQFPNYSSELNVNALELDDSALYLCASSLPGQGMEKLFFGSGTQLSVL.

This CDR3 reads CASIAGQGGQPQHF. CDR3 bases: TGTGCCAGCATTGCAGGGCAGGGCGGACAGCCCCAGCATTTT. The chain uses TRBV2 and TRBJ1-5; weak D call: TRBD1 (5 bases). Looked up from germline, CDR1 is SNHLY and CDR2 is FYNNEI. The CDR3 loop spans 14 amino acids. The V gene lost 7 bases and the J gene lost 7 bases, with 17 bases spanning the gap.

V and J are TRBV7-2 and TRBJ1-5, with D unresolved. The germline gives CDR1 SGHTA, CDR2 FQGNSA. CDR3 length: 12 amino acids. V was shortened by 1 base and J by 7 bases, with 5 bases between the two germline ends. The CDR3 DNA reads TGTGCCAGCAGCTTAGATTTACAGCCCCAGCATTTT. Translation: CASSLDLQPQHF.

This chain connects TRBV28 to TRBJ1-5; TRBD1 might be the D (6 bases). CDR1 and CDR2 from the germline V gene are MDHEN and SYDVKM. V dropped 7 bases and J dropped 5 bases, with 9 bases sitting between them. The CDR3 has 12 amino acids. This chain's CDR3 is CASTKGDQPQHF. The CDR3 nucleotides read TGTGCCAGCACTAAGGGGGATCAGCCCCAGCATTTT.

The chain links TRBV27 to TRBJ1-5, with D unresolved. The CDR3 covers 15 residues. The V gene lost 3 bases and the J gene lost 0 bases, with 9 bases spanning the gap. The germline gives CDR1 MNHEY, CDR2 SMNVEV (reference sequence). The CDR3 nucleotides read TGTGCCAGCAGTTTGGGCAGCAGTAGCAATCAGCCCCAGCATTTT. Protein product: CASSLGSSSNQPQHF.